These T cell receptor beta chains were read from a single sample in a study of blood T cell repertoires in COVID-19. Data came from immunoSEQ multiplex PCR; TCRdb stores just in-frame clones and leaves some out. The sample has roughly 340,000 clones, more than 75% seen once. The sequenced sample was PBMCs or T cells enriched from blood (not recorded which). The receptors were gathered from a man between 40 and 49 years old in a cohort exposed to, infected with or recovered from COVID-19 (not recorded which). Each CDR3 is given with its conserved first and last residue. A D gene is named only where the DNA matches it firmly. Clone size appears in some rows only: once, few, many, or a class for an expanded clone.

j_gene,abundance,d_gene,len,v_gene,CDR3nt,CDR3aa
TRBJ2-3,.,.,14,TRBV5-1,TGCGCCAGCAGCGGCGGGGAGAGTGCAGATACGCAGTATTTT,CASSGGESADTQYF
TRBJ1-3,once,TRBD1,12,TRBV29-1,TGCAGCGGACAGGGGGCTGGAAACACCATATATTTT,CSGQGAGNTIYF
TRBJ2-7,.,TRBD1,15,TRBV7-9,TGTGCCAGCAGCTCCGACAGGGGGCGCGCCTACGAGCAGTACTTC,CASSSDRGRAYEQYF
TRBJ2-5,.,TRBD2,15,TRBV7-9,TGTGCCAGCAGCTTAGTGGGCGGGAGCCAAGAGACCCAGTACTTC,CASSLVGGSQETQYF
TRBJ1-1,.,.,15,TRBV5-1,TGCGCCAGCAGCTTCGGGGGGCTGCCGAACACTGAAGCTTTCTTT,CASSFGGLPNTEAFF
TRBJ2-1,.,TRBD2,17,TRBV5-6,TGTGCCAGCAGCCTCACTAGCGGGAAAAGCCCACACAATGAGCAGTTCTTC,CASSLTSGKSPHNEQFF
TRBJ1-2,once,.,13,TRBV5-5,TGTGCCAGCAGCTTGGGCAGCGGGGGTGGCTACACCTTC,CASSLGSGGGYTF
TRBJ2-7,.,TRBD1,15,TRBV6-1,TGTGCCAGCAGTGAAGCGGGACAGGGGTTCTACGAGCAGTACTTC,CASSEAGQGFYEQYF
TRBJ2-2,.,TRBD2,18,TRBV9,TGTGCCAGCAGCGTAGCCTCACAGGCTAGCGGGAGTACCGGGGAGCTGTTTTTT,CASSVASQASGSTGELFF
TRBJ1-1,.,.,14,TRBV6-1,TGTGCCAGCAGTGACACCGGGAGGAACACTGAAGCTTTCTTT,CASSDTGRNTEAFF
TRBJ2-7,.,.,12,TRBV7-3,TGTGCCAGCAGCTTAACGCGCTACGAGCAGTACTTC,CASSLTRYEQYF
TRBJ2-7,.,TRBD1,14,TRBV24-1,TGTGCCACCAGTTTAGGACAGGGGGCCCACGAGCAGTACTTC,CATSLGQGAHEQYF
TRBJ2-7,.,TRBD1,14,TRBV4-2,TGTGCCAGCAGCCAATACAGGGGGTTGAACGAGCAGTACTTC,CASSQYRGLNEQYF
TRBJ1-1,.,TRBD1,13,TRBV29-1,TGCAGCGTGGGGGACAGCCTGAACACTGAAGCTTTCTTT,CSVGDSLNTEAFF
TRBJ1-1,once,.,13,TRBV19,TGTGCCAGTAGTATAGGCAGGAACACTGAAGCTTTCTTT,CASSIGRNTEAFF
TRBJ1-6,once,.,15,TRBV19,TGTGCCAGTAGTATAGATGGGGAGACAAATTCACCCCTCCACTTT,CASSIDGETNSPLHF
TRBJ1-5,.,.,14,TRBV27,TGTGCCAGCAGGGTCGGGGGGAGCAATCAGCCCCAGCATTTT,CASRVGGSNQPQHF
TRBJ2-3,once,.,17,TRBV21-1,TGTGCCAGCAGCAAAGCCCCCGGGACAGGGGGCGCGAATACGCAGTATTTT,CASSKAPGTGGANTQYF
TRBJ2-7,.,TRBD2,16,TRBV6-2/TRBV6-3,TGTGCCACCAGCGGTGGGGCTAGCGGGAGAAAATACGAGCAGTACTTC,CATSGGASGRKYEQYF
TRBJ1-1,.,.,14,TRBV28,TGTGCCAGCAGGCCCCCCCAGGCGAACACTGAAGCTTTCTTT,CASRPPQANTEAFF
TRBJ1-4,.,TRBD1,15,TRBV2,TGTGCCAGCAGTGAAGCGACAGGGGGCGATGAAAAACTGTTTTTT,CASSEATGGDEKLFF
TRBJ1-1,few,.,12,TRBV6-5,TGTGCCAGCAGTTTGGGGGGGAGGCGGGCTTTCTTT,CASSLGGRRAFF
TRBJ1-3,.,.,11,TRBV6-1,TGTGCCAGCAGTGAAAGAGCCGCCATATATTTT,CASSERAAIYF
TRBJ1-2,.,.,13,TRBV7-2,TGTGCCAGCAGCTACCCTTACAGGGAAGGCTACACCTTC,CASSYPYREGYTF
TRBJ2-3,.,TRBD2,15,TRBV6-4,TGTGCCAGCAGTCTACTAGCGGGAGAAACAGATACGCAGTATTTT,CASSLLAGETDTQYF
TRBJ2-2,.,TRBD1,13,TRBV24-1,TGTGCCACTGGACAGGGTAACACCGGGGAGCTGTTTTTT,CATGQGNTGELFF
TRBJ2-7,.,.,11,TRBV2,TGTGCCAGCAGTGACTTCTACGAGCAGTACTTC,CASSDFYEQYF
TRBJ2-3,many,TRBD2,15,TRBV20-1,TGCAGTGCTAGTATGATCGGGAGGGGAACAGATACGCAGTATTTT,CSASMIGRGTDTQYF
TRBJ1-5,.,TRBD1,15,TRBV30,TGTGCCTTCCTTACAGGGGGGGGCCGAAATCAGCCCCAGCATTTT,CAFLTGGGRNQPQHF
TRBJ1-5,few,.,15,TRBV9,TGTGCCAGCAGCGTAGAAGGGGCGCAGGTACAGCCCCAGCATTTT,CASSVEGAQVQPQHF
TRBJ1-5,.,TRBD1,14,TRBV6-5,TGTGCCGCACTACGACAGGGCGGCAATCAGCCCCAGCATTTT,CAALRQGGNQPQHF
TRBJ2-6,.,.,17,TRBV23-1,TGCGCCAGCAGTCGAGACCTACGGAGCTCTGGGGCCAACGTCCTGACTTTC,CASSRDLRSSGANVLTF
TRBJ2-1,.,TRBD1,14,TRBV6-5,TGTGCCAGCAGTCCTGGACCGGCAGGGGGTGAGCAGTTCTTC,CASSPGPAGGEQFF
TRBJ2-4,.,.,17,TRBV7-9,TGTGCCAGCAGCGCCTCGACAGTGTCTCTAGCCAAAAACATTCAGTACTTC,CASSASTVSLAKNIQYF
TRBJ1-1,.,.,15,TRBV27,TGTGCCAGCAGCCCCCCGTCGGGGGGACGGACTGAAGCTTTCTTT,CASSPPSGGRTEAFF
TRBJ1-1,.,TRBD1,16,TRBV30,TGTGCCTGGAGGAGACAGGGGGCCAGGTCGTGGACTGAAGCTTTCTTT,CAWRRQGARSWTEAFF
TRBJ1-5,.,TRBD1,17,TRBV6-1,TGTGCCAGCAGTGAAGGATATAGTGGGACAGGGGATCAGCCCCAGCATTTT,CASSEGYSGTGDQPQHF
TRBJ1-1,.,TRBD1,15,TRBV29-1,TGCAGCGTACAAGGGGACAGGGGCTTTCAGACTGAAGCTTTCTTT,CSVQGDRGFQTEAFF
TRBJ2-1,.,TRBD2,18,TRBV5-1,TGCGCCAGCAGCTTGGACCAGGGACTAGCGGGAGTGGTAGATGAGCAGTTCTTC,CASSLDQGLAGVVDEQFF
TRBJ1-4,.,TRBD1,15,TRBV28,TGTGCCAGCAGTGATCCGACAGGGCCTAATGAAAAACTGTTTTTT,CASSDPTGPNEKLFF
TRBJ1-5,.,.,17,TRBV18,TGTGCCAGCTCACCAATGGGAGGTGGAGGTGGCAATCAGCCCCAGCATTTT,CASSPMGGGGGNQPQHF
TRBJ2-5,.,.,15,TRBV24-1,TGTGCCACCAGTGATTTGGGCGACAGAAGGGAGACCCAGTACTTC,CATSDLGDRRETQYF
TRBJ2-1,.,TRBD2,17,TRBV5-4,TGTGCCAGCAGCTTGCCCCCGGGACTAGCGGGAGAAGATGAGCAGTTCTTC,CASSLPPGLAGEDEQFF
TRBJ2-1,.,TRBD2,16,TRBV4-1,TGCGCCAGCAGCCCCTTCGAAGCGGGAGCGGGGAATGAGCAGTTCTTC,CASSPFEAGAGNEQFF
TRBJ2-7,.,TRBD2,14,TRBV25-1,TGTGCCAGCAGTGATAGTAGCGGGACCTACGAGCAGTACTTC,CASSDSSGTYEQYF
TRBJ1-2,.,TRBD1,13,TRBV10-1,TGCGCCAGCAGTGAAGGGACAGCATATGGCTACACCTTC,CASSEGTAYGYTF
TRBJ2-1,.,.,15,TRBV6-5,TGTGCCAGCAGTTACCAGTTGGGAGCCTTCTATGAGCAGTTCTTC,CASSYQLGAFYEQFF
TRBJ2-1,once,.,16,TRBV19,TGTGCCAGTAGTGGCACTATGGCGTTCTCTTACAATGAGCAGTTCTTC,CASSGTMAFSYNEQFF
TRBJ2-5,.,TRBD2,14,TRBV5-5,TGTGCCAGCAGCTTAGGACTAGACCAAGAGACCCAGTACTTC,CASSLGLDQETQYF